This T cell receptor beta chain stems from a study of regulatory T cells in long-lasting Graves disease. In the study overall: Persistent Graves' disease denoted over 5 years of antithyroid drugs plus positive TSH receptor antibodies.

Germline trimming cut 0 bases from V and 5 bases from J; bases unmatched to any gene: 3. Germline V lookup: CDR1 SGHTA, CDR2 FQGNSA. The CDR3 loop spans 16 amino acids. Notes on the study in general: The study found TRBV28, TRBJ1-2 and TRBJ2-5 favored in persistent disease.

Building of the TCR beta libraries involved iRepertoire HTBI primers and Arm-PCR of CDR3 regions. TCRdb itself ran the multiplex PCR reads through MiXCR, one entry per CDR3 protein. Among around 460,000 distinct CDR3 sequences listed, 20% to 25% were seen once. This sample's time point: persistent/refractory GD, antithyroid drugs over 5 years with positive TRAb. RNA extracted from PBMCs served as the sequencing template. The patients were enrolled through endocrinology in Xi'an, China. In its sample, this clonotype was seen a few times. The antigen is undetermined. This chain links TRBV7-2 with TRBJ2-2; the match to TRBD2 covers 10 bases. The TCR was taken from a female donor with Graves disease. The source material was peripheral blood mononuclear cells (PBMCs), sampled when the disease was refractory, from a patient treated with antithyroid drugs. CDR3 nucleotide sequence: TGTGCCAGCAGCTTAGCCAGCGGGAGGGGTACCGGGGAGCTGTTTTTT. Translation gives CASSLASGRGTGELFF.